The 20 T cell receptor beta chains below all came from one sample that was sequenced in a study of cytomegalovirus exposure and HLA in healthy donors (dated by TCRdb to 2016 to 2017). Receptor amplification or capture employed the immunoSEQ multiplex PCR assay. In its TCRdb copy, this immuneACCESS table keeps in-frame sequences only and misses some clones. Where compared with another copy, unresolved V genes explain less than half of these, and the others have no known cause. In this sample the table shows about 130,000 clones, around 94% of which occur a single time. The top ten clones comprise around 1.3% of the sample. The sample comprised PBMCs. Receptors were obtained from a woman in her late teens or twenties in good health and CMV-seronegative.

V and J are TRBV28 and TRBJ2-7, with D possibly being TRBD1 (6 bases). Trimming removed 8 bases from V and 3 bases from J, with 17 bases in between. The CDR3 loop spans 14 amino acids. CDR1 MDHEN and CDR2 SYDVKM come from the germline V gene. In DNA, the CDR3 is TGTGCCAGCCGTGCGAGGGGGATCGGCTACGAGCAGTACTTC. Translated, it gives CASRARGIGYEQYF.

V is TRBV28 and J is TRBJ1-5, with D possibly TRBD1 on 6 matching bases. The CDR3 covers 15 residues. V was clipped by 4 bases and J by 4 bases, with 14 bases between them. The germline V gene has CDR1 MDHEN and CDR2 SYDVKM. CDR3 DNA: TGTGCCAGCAGTTGGGACACTGTCTCAAATCAGCCCCAGCATTTT. Its translation: CASSWDTVSNQPQHF. Together with reference TRBV28 and TRBJ1-5, the CDR3 gives the full variable domain: DVKVTQSSRYLVKRTGEKVFLECVQDMDHENMFWYRQDPGLGLRLIYFSYDVKMKEKGDIPEGYSVSREKKERFSLILESASTNQTSMYLCASSWDTVSNQPQHFGDGTRLSIL.

This rearrangement joins TRBV7-9 to TRBJ2-1; maybe TRBD2 (6 bases). The CDR3 extends over 14 amino acids. Germline V gene data show CDR1 as SEHNR and CDR2 as FQNEAQ (reference sequence). The V and J ends lost 2 bases and 7 bases respectively, with 12 bases between them. CDR3 DNA: TGTGCCAGCAGCTTATATCGCGGGAATAATGAGCAGTTCTTC. It is translated as CASSLYRGNNEQFF. Together with reference TRBV7-9 and TRBJ2-1, the CDR3 gives the full variable domain: DTGVSQNPRHKITKRGQNVTFRCDPISEHNRLYWYRQTLGQGPEFLTYFQNEAQLEKSRLLSDRFSAERPKGSFSTLEIQRTEQGDSAMYLCASSLYRGNNEQFFGPGTRLTVL.

V gene TRBV5-1 combines with J gene TRBJ1-1; D gene ambiguous. The germline V and J ends were trimmed by 7 bases and 0 bases, with 13 bases remaining between them. The CDR3 sequence is 14 residues long. Germline-derived CDR1 and CDR2 are SGHRS and YFSETQ. For the CDR3, the DNA is TGCGCCAGCTTGGCCGACGGGATGAACACTGAAGCTTTCTTT. Amino acid sequence: CASLADGMNTEAFF.

The gene calls are TRBV5-5 and TRBJ1-5; D is unresolved. The CDR3 is made up of 14 amino acids. Germline loops: CDR1 SGHKS, CDR2 YYEKEE (reference sequence). The V gene lost 0 bases and the J gene lost 4 bases, with 8 bases spanning the gap. The CDR3 nucleotides read TGTGCCAGCAGCTTGGTGACACCAAATCAGCCCCAGCATTTT. This codes for CASSLVTPNQPQHF.

The V gene is TRBV7-9, the J gene TRBJ1-4; D is ambiguous. The CDR3 consists of 11 residues. Deletions cut 5 bases from V and 5 bases from J, with 3 bases between. The germline V gene has CDR1 SEHNR and CDR2 FQNEAQ (reference sequence). The CDR3 loop is CASSPNEKLFF. The CDR3 DNA follows: TGTGCCAGCAGCCCGAATGAAAAACTGTTTTTT.

This rearrangement joins TRBV30 to TRBJ2-5; 7 bases line up with TRBD1. The germline V gene has CDR1 GTSNPN and CDR2 SVGIG (reference sequence). The CDR3 consists of 13 residues. V was clipped by 4 bases and J by 1 base; unmatched bases: 3. In nucleotides, the CDR3 is TGTGCCTGGAACAGGGGTTTCCAAGAGACCCAGTACTTC. Its protein is CAWNRGFQETQYF.

The CDR3 DNA sequence: TGTGCCAGCAGTGAAGAAACAGGGACCAATGAGCAGTTCTTC. Protein product: CASSEETGTNEQFF. The V and J genes are TRBV6-1 and TRBJ2-1, with D maybe TRBD1 (6 bases). V was shortened by 1 base and J by 6 bases, with 10 bases between the two germline ends. The CDR3 contains 14 residues. Germline loops: CDR1 MNHNS, CDR2 SASEGT.

The chain carries TRBV4-2 and TRBJ2-1, with 7 bases fitting TRBD2. This CDR3 is built from 16 residues. The ends lost 0 bases at V and 7 bases at J; junction bases unmatched: 9. Germline CDR1 LGHNA, CDR2 YNFKEQ. DNA of the CDR3: TGTGCCAGCAGCCAAGAGCTAAGGAGGGGAGGGAATGAGCAGTTCTTC. Encoded protein: CASSQELRRGGNEQFF.

This chain joins TRBV4-1 and TRBJ1-2; D is possibly TRBD1 (6 bases). V lost 0 bases and J 4 bases, leaving 12 bases between the germline ends. CDR1 MGHRA and CDR2 YSYEKL come from the germline V gene. The CDR3 sequence is 15 residues long. The CDR3 DNA sequence: TGCGCCAGCAGCCAAGAGCAGGGGCTCGGCTATGGCTACACCTTC. Translating it yields CASSQEQGLGYGYTF.

The chain joins TRBV27 to TRBJ1-3; no definite D call. The CDR3 length is 13 residues. In germline, CDR1 is MNHEY, CDR2 SMNVEV (reference sequence). Trimming pared 1 base from V and 3 bases from J, leaving 4 bases between. The CDR3 DNA reads TGTGCCAGCAGTTTATTTTATGGAAACACCATATATTTT. Amino acid sequence: CASSLFYGNTIYF.

The rearrangement uses TRBV5-1 and TRBJ2-7; D is unclear. CDR1 is SGHRS and CDR2 is YFSETQ in the germline V gene. The CDR3 length is 14 residues. V lost 4 bases to trimming and J lost 3 bases, with 14 bases between them. CDR3 nucleotides: TGCGCCAGCAGCCCCATCGTCGCGGACTACGAGCAGTACTTC. It encodes CASSPIVADYEQYF. Looking up the rest from reference TRBV5-1 and TRBJ2-7 gives the full variable domain: KAGVTQTPRYLIKTRGQQVTLSCSPISGHRSVSWYQQTPGQGLQFLFEYFSETQRNKGNFPGRFSGRQFSNSRSEMNVSTLELGDSALYLCASSPIVADYEQYFGPGTRLTVT.

The rearrangement joins TRBV18 to TRBJ2-1; 8 bases agree with TRBD1. V dropped 6 bases and J dropped 5; count of bases not matched to a gene: 12. Germline V lookup: CDR1 KGHSH, CDR2 LQKENI. The CDR3 is 16 amino acids. CDR3 in amino acids: CASSPTMDRDNNEQFF. The CDR3 nucleotides read TGTGCCAGCTCCCCTACGATGGACAGGGACAACAATGAGCAGTTCTTC.

The rearrangement links TRBV18 to TRBJ2-7; 7 bases fit TRBD1. Per the germline V gene, CDR1 is KGHSH and CDR2 is LQKENI. This CDR3 has 15 amino acids. V was pared by 0 bases and J by 5 bases, with 7 bases of the junction left unmatched. In DNA, the CDR3 is TGTGCCAGCTCACCACCGAGGACAGGCGACCACGAGCAGTACTTC. This gives the protein CASSPPRTGDHEQYF.

V gene TRBV27 combines with J gene TRBJ2-4; D is unresolved. The CDR3 contains 14 residues. Between the trimmed V and J ends, which lost 3 bases and 10 bases, there was a span of 16 bases. Germline CDR1 MNHEY, CDR2 SMNVEV (reference sequence). The CDR3 loop reads CASSFGPRVGIQYF. CDR3 DNA: TGTGCCAGCAGTTTTGGTCCACGGGTTGGGATTCAGTACTTC.

This clone was seen once. This chain links TRBV29-1 with TRBJ1-2; D perhaps matches TRBD1 (6 bases). The CDR3 is 14 residues long. V shed 7 bases and J shed 8 bases, with 23 bases lying between them. Germline V lookup: CDR1 SQVTM, CDR2 ANQGSEA. Here the CDR3 DNA reads TGCAGCGCCCAGGGGACCGGAGCCCCCTGGGGCTACACCTTC. This gives the protein CSAQGTGAPWGYTF. Full variable domain (missing parts from reference TRBV29-1 and TRBJ1-2): SAVISQKPSRDICQRGTSLTIQCQVDSQVTMMFWYRQQPGQSLTLIATANQGSEATYESGFVIDKFPISRPNLTFSTLTVSNMSPEDSSIYLCSAQGTGAPWGYTFGSGTRLTVV.

The chain couples TRBV5-6 to TRBJ2-7; 7 nucleotides match TRBD1. The V gene end was trimmed by 2 bases and the J gene end by 6 bases; junction bases not matched to a gene: 14. Germline V gene sequence: CDR1 SGHDT, CDR2 YYEEEE. This CDR3 is 16 amino acids long. The CDR3 coding sequence is TGTGCCAGCAGCTTCTACGCCGGGACAGAGCCCCTCGAGCAGTACTTC. It codes for CASSFYAGTEPLEQYF.

J is TRBJ2-7 and V is TRBV11-2; TRBD1 agrees at 8 bases. CDR3 length equals 14 residues. Germline CDR1 and CDR2: SGHAT and FQNNGV. J gave up 6 bases and V 5 bases, and 9 bases lay outside the gene matches. The CDR3 spells CASSPGTGAVEQYF. The CDR3 DNA sequence: TGTGCCAGCAGCCCCGGGACAGGCGCTGTCGAGCAGTACTTC.

This chain links TRBV2 with TRBJ2-3, with 12 bases fitting TRBD1. V lost 8 bases and J lost 6; bases outside the gene matches: 3. Germline CDR1 SNHLY, CDR2 FYNNEI. The CDR3 totals 13 residues. The CDR3: CASGGQGADTQYF. The DNA for the CDR3 is TGTGCCAGCGGGGGACAGGGGGCGGATACGCAGTATTTT.

The DNA of the CDR3 is TGCAGCGTTGGGTTGAGGCGGGTGGACACTGAAGCTTTCTTT. Protein product: CSVGLRRVDTEAFF. The chain links TRBV29-1 to TRBJ1-1; D is unclear. V gave up 4 bases and J gave up 3 bases, with 15 bases separating them. Germline assignment: CDR1 SQVTM and CDR2 ANQGSEA. The CDR3 totals 14 residues.